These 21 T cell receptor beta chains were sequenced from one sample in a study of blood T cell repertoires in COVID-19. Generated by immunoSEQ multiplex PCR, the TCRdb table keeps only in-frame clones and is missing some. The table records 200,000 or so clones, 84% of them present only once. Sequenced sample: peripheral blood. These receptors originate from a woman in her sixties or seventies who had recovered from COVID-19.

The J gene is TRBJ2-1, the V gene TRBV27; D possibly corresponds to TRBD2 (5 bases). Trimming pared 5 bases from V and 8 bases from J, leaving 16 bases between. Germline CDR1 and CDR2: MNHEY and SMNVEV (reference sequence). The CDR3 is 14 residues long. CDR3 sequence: CASSHERPGDEQFF. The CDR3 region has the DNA TGTGCCAGCAGTCACGAGAGACCCGGGGATGAGCAGTTCTTC.

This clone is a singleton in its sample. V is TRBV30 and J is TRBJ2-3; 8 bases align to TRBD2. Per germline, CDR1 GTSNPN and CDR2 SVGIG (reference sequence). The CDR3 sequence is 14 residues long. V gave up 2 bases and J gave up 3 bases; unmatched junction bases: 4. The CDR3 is CAWSTGGATDTQYF. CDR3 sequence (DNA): TGTGCCTGGAGTACCGGGGGGGCGACAGATACGCAGTATTTT.

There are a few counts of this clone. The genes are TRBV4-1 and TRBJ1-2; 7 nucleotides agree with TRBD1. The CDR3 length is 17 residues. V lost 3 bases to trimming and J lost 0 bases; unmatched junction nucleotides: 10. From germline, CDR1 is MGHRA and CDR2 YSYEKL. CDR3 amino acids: CASSHITGATANYGYTF. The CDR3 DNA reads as TGCGCCAGCAGCCACATAACAGGGGCGACGGCTAACTATGGCTACACCTTC.

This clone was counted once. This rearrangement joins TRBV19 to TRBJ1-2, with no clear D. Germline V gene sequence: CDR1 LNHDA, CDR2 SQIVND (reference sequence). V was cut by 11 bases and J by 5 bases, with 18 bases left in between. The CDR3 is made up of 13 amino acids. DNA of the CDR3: TGTGCCGGCCAAAACGGAGCTCTGTATGGCTACACCTTC. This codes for CAGQNGALYGYTF.

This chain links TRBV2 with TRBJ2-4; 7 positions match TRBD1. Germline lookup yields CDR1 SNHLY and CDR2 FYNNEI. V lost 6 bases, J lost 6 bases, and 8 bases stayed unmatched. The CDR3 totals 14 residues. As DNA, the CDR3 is TGTGCCAGCAGCGGTTCCGGGACAGCAAACATTCAGTACTTC. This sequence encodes CASSGSGTANIQYF.

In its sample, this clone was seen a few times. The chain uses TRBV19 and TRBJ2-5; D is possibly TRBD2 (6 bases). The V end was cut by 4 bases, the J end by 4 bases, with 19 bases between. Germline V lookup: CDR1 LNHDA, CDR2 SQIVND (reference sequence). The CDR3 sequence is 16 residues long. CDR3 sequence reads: CASSTSGLSPRETQYF. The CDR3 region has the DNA TGTGCCAGTAGTACATCGGGACTCTCCCCCCGAGAGACCCAGTACTTC.

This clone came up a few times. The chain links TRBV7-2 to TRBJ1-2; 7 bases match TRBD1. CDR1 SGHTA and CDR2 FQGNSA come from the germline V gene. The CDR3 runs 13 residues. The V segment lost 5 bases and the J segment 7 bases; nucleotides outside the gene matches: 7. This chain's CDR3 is CASSPGQALGYTF. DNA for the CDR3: TGTGCCAGCAGCCCAGGACAGGCCCTTGGCTACACCTTC.

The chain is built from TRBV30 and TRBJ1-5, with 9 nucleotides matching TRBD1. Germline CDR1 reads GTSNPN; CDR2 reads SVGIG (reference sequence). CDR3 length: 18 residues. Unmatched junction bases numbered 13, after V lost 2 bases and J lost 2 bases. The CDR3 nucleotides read TGTGCCTGGAGTTTCTCGGGACAGGGCGGTTGGGGCAATCAGCCCCAGCATTTT. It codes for CAWSFSGQGGWGNQPQHF.

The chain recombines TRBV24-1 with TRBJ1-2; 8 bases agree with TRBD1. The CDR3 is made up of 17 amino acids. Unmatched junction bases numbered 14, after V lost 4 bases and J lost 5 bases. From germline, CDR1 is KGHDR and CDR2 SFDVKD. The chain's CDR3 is CATSDHSARGRHYGYTF. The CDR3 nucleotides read TGTGCCACCAGTGACCACTCCGCCAGGGGGCGCCATTATGGCTACACCTTC.

The CDR3 protein is CASSQALLAPGFEETQYF. CDR3 sequence (DNA): TGTGCCAGCAGCCAAGCTCTCCTAGCGCCTGGCTTTGAAGAGACCCAGTACTTC. The chain links TRBV3-1 (or the pseudogene TRBV3-2) to TRBJ2-5; D may be TRBD2 (6 bases). CDR3 length: 18 residues. Germline V gene lookup returns CDR1 LGHDT and CDR2 YNNKEL (reference sequence). The V end was cut by 1 base, the J end by 3 bases, with 21 bases between.

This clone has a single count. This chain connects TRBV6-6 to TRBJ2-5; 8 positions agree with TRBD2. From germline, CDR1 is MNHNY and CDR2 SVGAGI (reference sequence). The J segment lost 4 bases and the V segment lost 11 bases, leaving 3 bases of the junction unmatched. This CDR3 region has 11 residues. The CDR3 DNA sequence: TGTGCCGGGACTAGTGGAGAGACCCAGTACTTC. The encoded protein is CAGTSGETQYF.

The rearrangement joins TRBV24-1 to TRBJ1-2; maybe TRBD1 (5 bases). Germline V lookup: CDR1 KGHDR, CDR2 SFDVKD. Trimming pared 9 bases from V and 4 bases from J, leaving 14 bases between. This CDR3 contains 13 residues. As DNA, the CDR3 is TGTGCCACCCTTAGGGGTTTTGTCTATGGCTACACCTTC. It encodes CATLRGFVYGYTF.

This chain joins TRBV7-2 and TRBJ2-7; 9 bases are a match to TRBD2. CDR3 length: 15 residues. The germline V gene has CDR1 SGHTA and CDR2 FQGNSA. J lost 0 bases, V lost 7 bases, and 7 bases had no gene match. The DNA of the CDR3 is TGTGCCAGCACCCCGGGGCGGGGGGGCTCCTACGAGCAGTACTTC. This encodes CASTPGRGGSYEQYF.

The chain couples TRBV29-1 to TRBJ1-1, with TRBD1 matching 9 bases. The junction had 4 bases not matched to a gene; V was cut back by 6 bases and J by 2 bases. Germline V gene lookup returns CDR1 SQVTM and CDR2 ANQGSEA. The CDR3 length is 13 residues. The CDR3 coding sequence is TGCAGCGTAGCACAGGGGGCCAACACTGAAGCTTTCTTT. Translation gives CSVAQGANTEAFF. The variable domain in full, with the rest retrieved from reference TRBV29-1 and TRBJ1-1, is SAVISQKPSRDICQRGTSLTIQCQVDSQVTMMFWYRQQPGQSLTLIATANQGSEATYESGFVIDKFPISRPNLTFSTLTVSNMSPEDSSIYLCSVAQGANTEAFFGQGTRLTVV.

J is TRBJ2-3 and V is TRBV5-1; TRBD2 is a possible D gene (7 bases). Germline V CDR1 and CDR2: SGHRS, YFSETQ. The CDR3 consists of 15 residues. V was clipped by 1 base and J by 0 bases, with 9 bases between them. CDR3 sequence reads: CASSLPGGSTDTQYF. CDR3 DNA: TGCGCCAGCAGCTTGCCGGGGGGCAGCACAGATACGCAGTATTTT.

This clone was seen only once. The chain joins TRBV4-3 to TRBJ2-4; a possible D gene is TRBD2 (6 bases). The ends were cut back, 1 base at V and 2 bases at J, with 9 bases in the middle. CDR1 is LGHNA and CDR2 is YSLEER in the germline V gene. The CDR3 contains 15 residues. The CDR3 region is CASSQALATKNIQYF. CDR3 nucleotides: TGCGCCAGCAGCCAAGCTCTAGCGACCAAAAACATTCAGTACTTC.

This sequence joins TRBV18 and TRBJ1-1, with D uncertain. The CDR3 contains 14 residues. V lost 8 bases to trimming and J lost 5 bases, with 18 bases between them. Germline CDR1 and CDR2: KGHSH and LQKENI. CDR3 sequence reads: CASREERVWTEAFF. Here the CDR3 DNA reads TGTGCCAGCAGAGAGGAGCGGGTTTGGACTGAAGCTTTCTTT.

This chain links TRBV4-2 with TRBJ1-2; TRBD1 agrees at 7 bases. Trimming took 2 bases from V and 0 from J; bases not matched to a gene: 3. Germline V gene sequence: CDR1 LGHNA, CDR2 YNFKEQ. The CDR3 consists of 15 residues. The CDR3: CASSQNDRANYGYTF. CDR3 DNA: TGTGCCAGCAGCCAAAACGACAGGGCTAACTATGGCTACACCTTC.

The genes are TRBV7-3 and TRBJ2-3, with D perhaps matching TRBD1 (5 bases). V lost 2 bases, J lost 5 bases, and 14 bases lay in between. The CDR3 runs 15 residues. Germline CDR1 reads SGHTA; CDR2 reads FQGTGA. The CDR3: CASSLAGLLGDTQYF. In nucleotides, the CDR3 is TGTGCCAGCAGCTTAGCAGGGCTCCTCGGAGATACGCAGTATTTT.

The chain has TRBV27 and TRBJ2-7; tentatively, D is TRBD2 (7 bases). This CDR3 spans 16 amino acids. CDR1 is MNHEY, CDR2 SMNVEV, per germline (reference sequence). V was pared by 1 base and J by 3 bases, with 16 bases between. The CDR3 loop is CASSLWGGGPNYEQYF. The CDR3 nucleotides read TGTGCCAGCAGTTTATGGGGCGGGGGCCCAAACTACGAGCAGTACTTC.

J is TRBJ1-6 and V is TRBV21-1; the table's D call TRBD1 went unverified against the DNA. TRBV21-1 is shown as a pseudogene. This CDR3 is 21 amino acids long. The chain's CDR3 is CASSIPHRGLRRASYNSPLHF. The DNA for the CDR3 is TGTGCCAGCAGCATCCCTCACAGGGGGCTAAGACGAGCCTCCTATAATTCACCCCTCCACTTT.